The 5 T cell receptor beta chains in this list originate from one sample, sequenced in a study of a mutant IDH1 vaccine in newly diagnosed glioma. Libraries were prepared by immunoSEQ multiplex PCR; TCRdb keeps only in-frame clonotypes and omits some of them. The profile covers about 30,000 clones, with 70% to 85% appearing a single time and approximately 15% taken by the ten largest. These receptors' targets are unknown. The time point is: week 35, safety follow-up. Vaccine doses each comprised 300 ug of mutant IDH1 20-mer peptide, with topical imiquimod. The sample was PBMCs, taken from a glioma patient whose treatment included an IDH1 peptide vaccine. These receptors all stem from a man aged 25 to 45 with glioma.

The chain employs TRBV9 and TRBJ2-3; TRBD2 agrees at 8 bases. The germline V gene encodes CDR1 SGDLS and CDR2 YYNGEE. The CDR3 runs 17 residues. Germline trimming cut 1 base from V and 5 bases from J; bases unmatched to any gene: 12. The CDR3 protein is CASSVSISGGGGDTQYF. The DNA of the CDR3 is TGTGCCAGCAGCGTAAGCATTTCGGGAGGGGGTGGAGATACGCAGTATTTT.

This clone has just a few counts. The rearrangement links TRBV5-6 to TRBJ2-7; 7 nucleotides line up with TRBD1. The length of the CDR3 is 13 residues. With V trimmed by 2 bases and J by 4 bases, 3 bases remained unmatched. CDR1 and CDR2 from the germline V gene are SGHDT and YYEEEE. In nucleotides, the CDR3 is TGTGCCAGCAGCTTCACGACAGGGTACGAGCAGTACTTC. It encodes CASSFTTGYEQYF. Looking up the rest from reference TRBV5-6 and TRBJ2-7 gives the full variable domain: DAGVTQSPTHLIKTRGQQVTLRCSPKSGHDTVSWYQQALGQGPQFIFQYYEEEERQRGNFPDRFSGHQFPNYSSELNVNALLLGDSALYLCASSFTTGYEQYFGPGTRLTVT.

This chain links TRBV5-1 with TRBJ1-3, with D perhaps matching TRBD1 (5 bases). Trimming cost V 3 bases and J 0 bases, with 16 bases left between them. This CDR3 contains 17 residues. Germline assignment: CDR1 SGHRS and CDR2 YFSETQ. The CDR3 nucleotides read TGCGCCAGCAGCTCGGAGGGCAGGGCGAGCTCTGGAAACACCATATATTTT. It codes for CASSSEGRASSGNTIYF.

The rearrangement joins TRBV29-1 to TRBJ2-2; 8 bases are shared with TRBD2. CDR3 length equals 14 residues. The V segment lost 6 bases and the J segment 1 base; nucleotides outside the gene matches: 4. Germline V gene lookup returns CDR1 SQVTM and CDR2 ANQGSEA. CDR3 DNA sequence: TGCAGCGTCGGAGGGACTAGGAACACCGGGGAGCTGTTTTTT. The encoded protein is CSVGGTRNTGELFF.

The rearrangement links TRBV6-4 to TRBJ2-2; D gene uncertain. The CDR3 is 15 amino acids. Germline CDR1 reads MRHNA; CDR2 reads SNTAGT. Trimming removed 6 bases at V and 1 base at J, with 12 bases between. CDR3 residues: CASRADNQNTGELFF. CDR3 DNA sequence: TGTGCCAGCAGAGCAGACAATCAGAACACCGGGGAGCTGTTTTTT.